This T cell receptor (beta chain) was documented in a study of Tregs in tolerant kidney transplant recipients. Study-level points and caveats: Few patients were studied, so findings need validation in larger groups.

CDR1 is MGHRA and CDR2 is YSYEKL in the germline V gene. V gave up 1 base and J gave up 0 bases, with 10 bases separating them. The length of the CDR3 is 16 residues. The data were produced by immunoSEQ multiplex PCR, yet TCRdb's version contains in-frame clones alone and is incomplete. Here the sample spans 110,000 or so clones, roughly 92% being singletons. About this clone itself: The antigen remains undetermined.

Unstimulated regulatory T cells (CD4+CD25+CD127-), CD4+CD25- non-regulatory cells, CD4 and CD8 cells were FACS-sorted from thawed PBMCs. Sequenced: CD4+ T cells from blood. The chain employs TRBV4-1 and TRBJ1-3; D not certain. The TCR was taken from a human donor in good health. CDR3 residues: CASSQGFSSSGNTIYF. In DNA form, the CDR3 reads TGCGCCAGCAGCCAAGGATTTAGCAGCTCTGGAAACACCATATATTTT.